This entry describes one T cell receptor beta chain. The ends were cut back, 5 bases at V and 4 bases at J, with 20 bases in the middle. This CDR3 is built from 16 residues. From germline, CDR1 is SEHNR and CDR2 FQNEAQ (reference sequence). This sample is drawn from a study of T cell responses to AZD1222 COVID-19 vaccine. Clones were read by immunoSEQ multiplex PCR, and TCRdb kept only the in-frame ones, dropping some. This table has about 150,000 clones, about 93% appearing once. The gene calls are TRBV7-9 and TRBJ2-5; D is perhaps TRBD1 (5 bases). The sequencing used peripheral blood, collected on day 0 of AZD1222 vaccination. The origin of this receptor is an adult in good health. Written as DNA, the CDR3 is TGTGCCAGCAGCACCATGGGCAGGGTTCTGGGAGAGACCCAGTACTTC. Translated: CASSTMGRVLGETQYF.